Reported below is one T cell receptor beta chain. Its antigen is still unknown. The primer mix had 60 Vbeta and 13 Jbeta primers. Assay used: immunoSEQ multiplex PCR; TCRdb lists only in-frame clones, some missing. The sample lists some 130,000 clones; 70% to 90% were seen once. The sample comes from a study of cytomegalovirus exposure and HLA in healthy donors. This CDR3 region has 14 residues. Germline CDR1 is PRHDT and CDR2 is FYEKMQ (reference sequence). Trimming at V came to 4 bases and at J to 5 bases, leaving 5 bases not matched to a gene. Whole-study results and caveats: Data from an earlier analysis indicated that most TCR beta V segments were productive either about 87% or about 30% of the time. In vitro data verified a few CMV-associated chains as specific for CMV antigens. Another analysis was done later, and it associated over 15,000 TCR beta sequences with HLA alleles at 0.05 false discovery rate.

This receptor was identified in a woman between 40 and 55 years old in good health and CMV-seropositive. The source material was PBMCs. The chain couples TRBV13 to TRBJ2-5; 9 bases align to TRBD1. DNA for the CDR3: TGTGCCAGCAGCTCAGGACAGGGGACGGAGACCCAGTACTTC. This translates into CASSSGQGTETQYF.